Below, 18 T cell receptor beta chains from the same sample are listed, as sequenced in a study of PD-L1 blockade in urothelial cancer. The time point is: peripheral blood 6 weeks after treatment start. Here immunoSEQ multiplex PCR was the method, and the copy in TCRdb shows in-frame clones only, minus some. The sample has fewer than 50,000 clones, less than 95% seen once. Sequencing used PBMCs, obtained around atezolizumab (anti-PD-L1) treatment. The receptors were sampled from a man between 65 and 85 years old with urothelial cancer.

The chain links TRBV19 to TRBJ2-7; TRBD1 agrees at 10 bases. CDR1 is LNHDA and CDR2 is SQIVND in the germline V gene (reference sequence). The CDR3 length is 13 residues. V shed 1 base, J shed 6 bases, and the junction held 0 bases outside the gene matches. CDR3 protein: CASSIGTGGEQYF. As DNA, the CDR3 is TGTGCCAGTAGTATAGGGACAGGGGGCGAGCAGTACTTC.

V gene TRBV5-1 combines with J gene TRBJ2-7, with 10 bases lining up with TRBD1. Germline CDR1 is SGHRS and CDR2 is YFSETQ. The CDR3 is made up of 15 amino acids. V lost 4 bases to trimming and J lost 2 bases; unmatched junction nucleotides: 6. The CDR3 coding sequence is TGCGCCAGCAGCAAAGGGACAGGGGCCCCCTACGAGCAGTACTTC. Encoded protein: CASSKGTGAPYEQYF.

The chain joins TRBV5-1 to TRBJ2-7, with D perhaps TRBD1 (6 bases). V gave up 0 bases and J gave up 5 bases, with 9 bases separating them. This CDR3 contains 13 residues. Germline-derived CDR1 and CDR2 are SGHRS and YFSETQ. In DNA, the CDR3 is TGCGCCAGCAGCTTGGGAGCAGGGGACGAGCAGTACTTC. Translating gives CASSLGAGDEQYF.

This sequence joins TRBV7-8 and TRBJ2-3, with 7 bases lining up with TRBD2. Germline values: CDR1 SGHVS, CDR2 FQNEAQ. The V and J ends lost 2 bases and 4 bases, in that order; junction bases with no gene match: 6. CDR3 size: 15 residues. CDR3 sequence (DNA): TGTGCCAGCAGCTTATTTGGGCTAGCGGCAGATACGCAGTATTTT. It specifies CASSLFGLAADTQYF.

This clone has only one observation. The chain employs TRBV5-1 and TRBJ2-2; possibly TRBD1 for D (6 bases). Trimming stripped 3 bases from V and 1 base from J, with 19 bases between. Germline loops: CDR1 SGHRS, CDR2 YFSETQ. CDR3 length: 18 amino acids. The CDR3 spells CASSYTGGVLWNTGELFF. As DNA, the CDR3 is TGCGCCAGCAGCTATACTGGGGGCGTCTTATGGAACACCGGGGAGCTGTTTTTT.

This chain uses TRBV19 with TRBJ1-5, with 7 positions matching TRBD1. The germline V gene encodes CDR1 LNHDA and CDR2 SQIVND (reference sequence). J gave up 2 bases and V 4 bases, and 11 bases lay outside the gene matches. This CDR3 comprises 17 residues. The CDR3 sequence: CASSKSRAGTGNQPQHF. CDR3 coding DNA: TGTGCCAGTAGTAAAAGCCGGGCCGGGACAGGCAATCAGCCCCAGCATTTT. Using reference TRBV19 and TRBJ1-5 for the parts outside the CDR3, the full variable domain is DGGITQSPKYLFRKEGQNVTLSCEQNLNHDAMYWYRQDPGQGLRLIYYSQIVNDFQKGDIAEGYSVSREKKESFPLTVTSAQKNPTAFYLCASSKSRAGTGNQPQHFGDGTRLSIL.

V usage is TRBV29-1 and J usage is TRBJ2-7, with TRBD1 matching 9 bases. With 1 base clipped from V and 4 bases from J, the junction kept 2 bases outside the gene matches. From germline, CDR1 is SQVTM and CDR2 ANQGSEA. CDR3 length equals 13 residues. Here the CDR3 DNA reads TGCAGCGTTGAAGGGACAGGGGCATACGAGCAGTACTTC. Its translation: CSVEGTGAYEQYF.

The rearrangement links TRBV5-1 to TRBJ2-7; 13 positions agree with TRBD2. V was pared by 4 bases and J by 4 bases, with 17 bases of the junction left unmatched. This CDR3 has 19 residues. Per germline, CDR1 SGHRS and CDR2 YFSETQ. The CDR3 DNA is TGCGCCAGCAGCCCGGGACTAGCGGGACTTACTCCGAATAATTACGAGCAGTACTTC. Residues: CASSPGLAGLTPNNYEQYF.

The chain employs TRBV14 and TRBJ1-1, with D possibly being TRBD1 (5 bases). This CDR3 has 14 residues. Germline V lookup: CDR1 SGHDN, CDR2 FVKESK. V lost 4 bases, J lost 5 bases, and 14 bases lay in between. This chain's CDR3 is CASSLLTEGTEAFF. DNA of the CDR3: TGTGCCAGCAGCCTGTTGACGGAGGGGACTGAAGCTTTCTTT.

The chain links TRBV5-3 to TRBJ2-1; 8 bases align to TRBD2. TRBV5-3 carries the ORF label, with uncertain function. The CDR3 contains 18 residues. Trimming took 3 bases from V and 3 from J; bases not matched to a gene: 14. The CDR3 DNA sequence: TGTGCCAGAAGCTGGGACTATGGTCCGGGACTAGACTACAATGAGCAGTTCTTC. Protein sequence: CARSWDYGPGLDYNEQFF.

The rearrangement joins TRBV28 to TRBJ2-2; TRBD2 matches 7 bases. The CDR3 sequence is 17 residues long. Germline CDR1 and CDR2: MDHEN and SYDVKM. V lost 4 bases, J lost 0 bases, and 8 bases stayed unmatched. The CDR3 DNA reads as TGTGCCAGCAGTTCCAGAAGAGGACTAGCGAACACCGGGGAGCTGTTTTTT. Its translation: CASSSRRGLANTGELFF.

The chain has TRBV7-9 and TRBJ1-2, with D maybe TRBD1 (6 bases). V dropped 5 bases and J dropped 8 bases, with 18 bases sitting between them. Germline V gene data show CDR1 as SEHNR and CDR2 as FQNEAQ (reference sequence). The CDR3 extends over 14 amino acids. The CDR3 reads CASSAMDRLGGYTF. In DNA form, the CDR3 reads TGTGCCAGCAGCGCGATGGACAGACTGGGGGGCTACACCTTC.

The chain has TRBV5-6 and TRBJ2-2; perhaps TRBD1 as D (6 bases). CDR1 is SGHDT and CDR2 is YYEEEE in the germline V gene. The CDR3 is 16 residues long. V lost 0 bases and J lost 4, with 13 bases in between. CDR3 amino acids: CASSLVNRGTTGELFF. The CDR3 region has the DNA TGTGCCAGCAGCTTGGTGAATAGGGGGACCACCGGGGAGCTGTTTTTT.

The chain carries TRBV28 and TRBJ2-4; possible D gene TRBD2, 5 bases. The CDR3 is 16 amino acids. V lost 1 base and J lost 4, with 14 bases in between. CDR1 MDHEN and CDR2 SYDVKM come from the germline V gene. The CDR3 protein is CASSLSTSWEKNIQYF. The DNA for the CDR3 is TGTGCCAGCAGTTTATCGACTTCGTGGGAGAAAAACATTCAGTACTTC.

The chain joins TRBV28 to TRBJ1-5, with 12 nucleotides matching TRBD1. This CDR3 spans 17 amino acids. Germline CDR1 and CDR2: MDHEN and SYDVKM. Trimming took 3 bases from V and 2 from J; bases not matched to a gene: 5. CDR3 amino acids: CASSLGQGAWGNQPQHF. Written as DNA, the CDR3 is TGTGCCAGCAGTTTGGGACAGGGGGCGTGGGGCAATCAGCCCCAGCATTTT.

V gene TRBV28 combines with J gene TRBJ2-1; maybe TRBD2 (6 bases). The CDR3 runs 15 residues. Germline CDR1 reads MDHEN; CDR2 reads SYDVKM. V was clipped by 4 bases and J by 3 bases, with 13 bases between them. The CDR3 region has the DNA TGTGCCAGCAGTTCCCTCCGGGAGAACTACAATGAGCAGTTCTTC. Translation gives CASSSLRENYNEQFF.

The chain couples TRBV10-3 to TRBJ2-3, with D possibly TRBD1 on 5 matching bases. The V gene lost 6 bases and the J gene lost 5 bases, with 12 bases spanning the gap. There are 13 residues in the CDR3. The V gene's germline CDR1 is ENHRY and CDR2 SYGVKD. The CDR3 reads CAISGRVRDTQYF. CDR3 coding DNA: TGTGCCATCAGCGGCAGGGTAAGAGATACGCAGTATTTT.

As to this clone: At one end, the junction sequence differs from germline, possibly due to a read error. The CDR3 nucleotides read TGCGCCAGCAGCCTGGAGGTGGGACAGCCATCCTTC. The encoded protein is CASSLEVGQPSF. This chain connects TRBV5-1 to TRBJ2-7, with 7 bases aligning to TRBD1. The CDR3 has 12 residues. Looked up from germline, CDR1 is SGHRS and CDR2 is YFSETQ.